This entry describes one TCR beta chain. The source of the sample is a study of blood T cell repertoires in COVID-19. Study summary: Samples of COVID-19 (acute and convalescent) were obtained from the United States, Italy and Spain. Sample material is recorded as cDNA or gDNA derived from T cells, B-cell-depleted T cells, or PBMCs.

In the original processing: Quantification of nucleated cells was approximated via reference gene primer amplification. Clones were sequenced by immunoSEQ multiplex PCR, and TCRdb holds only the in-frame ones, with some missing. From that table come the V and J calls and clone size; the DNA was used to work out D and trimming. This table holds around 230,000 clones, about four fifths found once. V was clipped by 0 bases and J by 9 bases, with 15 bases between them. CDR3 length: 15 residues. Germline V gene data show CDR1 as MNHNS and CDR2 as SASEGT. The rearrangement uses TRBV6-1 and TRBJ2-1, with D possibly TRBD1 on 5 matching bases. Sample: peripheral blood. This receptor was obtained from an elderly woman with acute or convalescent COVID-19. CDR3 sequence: CASSEAATWGSEQFF. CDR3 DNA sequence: TGTGCCAGCAGTGAAGCGGCTACCTGGGGCAGTGAGCAGTTCTTC.